The 5 T cell receptor beta chains presented below share a single source sample, sequenced in a study of somatic mutations in cytotoxic T cells in rheumatoid arthritis. Measured with immunoSEQ multiplex PCR; TCRdb has only the in-frame clones, and not every one. The sample records under 20,000 clones, around 85% being singletons. The sequenced sample consisted of CD8+ T cells sorted from blood. These receptors were taken from a woman aged 40 to 50 with rheumatoid arthritis.

The V gene is TRBV14, the J gene TRBJ2-7; a possible D gene is TRBD1 (6 bases). V gave up 4 bases and J gave up 7 bases, with 17 bases separating them. The germline V gene has CDR1 SGHDN and CDR2 FVKESK. The CDR3 extends over 14 amino acids. The CDR3 spells CASSLGQWLGEQYF. The CDR3 nucleotides are TGTGCCAGCAGCCTCGGACAGTGGCTCGGGGAGCAGTACTTC.

The J gene is TRBJ2-2, the V gene TRBV6-5; tentative D call: TRBD2 (6 bases). The CDR3 sequence is 14 residues long. Trimming stripped 2 bases from V and 7 bases from J, with 11 bases between. CDR1 and CDR2 from the germline V gene are MNHEY and SVGAGI. This CDR3 reads CASSYGEVGGELFF. In nucleotides, the CDR3 is TGTGCCAGCAGTTACGGGGAGGTCGGCGGGGAGCTGTTTTTT.

The rearrangement links TRBV7-9 to TRBJ2-3, with TRBD2 as a possible D gene (6 bases). From germline, CDR1 is SEHNR and CDR2 FQNEAQ (reference sequence). With 8 bases removed from V and 7 bases from J, the gap between germline ends came to 16 bases. This CDR3 region has 13 residues. CDR3 nucleotide sequence: TGTGCCAGCCGGGGGATCGCCGACCATACGCAGTATTTT. Protein: CASRGIADHTQYF.

This chain connects TRBV28 to TRBJ2-7; 8 bases match TRBD2. Looked up from germline, CDR1 is MDHEN and CDR2 is SYDVKM. The CDR3 loop spans 14 amino acids. V was pared by 10 bases and J by 5 bases, with 13 bases of the junction left unmatched. The CDR3 bases are TGTGCCACCGACCAAAGCGGGAGTGGGAACGAGCAGTACTTC. Protein: CATDQSGSGNEQYF.

Notes on this clone: One end of the junction is discordant with germline, which a read error may explain. This chain uses TRBV2 with TRBJ1-1; D remains ambiguous. Germline V lookup: CDR1 SNHLY, CDR2 FYNNEI. This CDR3 is built from 12 residues. The CDR3 nucleotides are TGTGCCAGCAGTGAAGCGCTTTGGCAGATTCTTTTT. Its translation: CASSEALWQILF.